This record covers a single T cell receptor beta chain. Its specificity is not known. Time point denoted: week 11, during vaccination. Each dose delivered 300 ug of mutant IDH1 20-mer peptide subcutaneously with imiquimod. This sample was included in a study of a mutant IDH1 vaccine in newly diagnosed glioma. Trimming cost V 1 base and J 11 bases, with 12 bases left between them. CDR3 length equals 13 residues. In germline, CDR1 is LNHDA, CDR2 SQIVND (reference sequence). The repertoire was sequenced with immunoSEQ multiplex PCR; TCRdb's copy has only in-frame clones and lacks some. The table includes about 62,000 clones, around 91% detected once.

The chain carries TRBV19 and TRBJ2-1; D remains ambiguous. The material sequenced was PBMCs, taken from a glioma patient whose treatment included an IDH1 peptide vaccine. The TCR was taken from a man aged 35-49 years with glioma. The CDR3 nucleotides are TGTGCCAGTAGTATAGTGTTGTTGTACCAGCAGTTCTTC. Encoded protein: CASSIVLLYQQFF.